This TCR beta chain was sequenced during a study of CD4 T cells in relation to SARS-CoV-2 and coronaviruses. Study context: ViraFEST: approximately 10-day antigen culture of PBMCs, then TCR beta CDR3 sequencing. No peptide or an HIV-1 Nef peptide pool served as negative control.

On this clone itself: The target antigen is unknown.

Unexposed donor CD4+ T cells date from about 2011-2018, before the COVID-19 pandemic. The cells were cultured for about ten days before CD4+ T cells were isolated. As cell numbers allowed, unexposed-donor CD4+ T cells faced SARS-CoV-2 S/N and four cold-coronavirus spikes. Cultures received half-medium IL-2 refreshes on days 3 and 7. V shed 6 bases, J shed 10 bases, and the junction held 8 bases outside the gene matches. The CDR3 runs 14 residues. Germline CDR1 SNHLY, CDR2 FYNNEI. The method was immunoSEQ multiplex PCR; TCRdb's version includes in-frame clones alone and lacks a portion of them. Here the sample spans 25,000 to 30,000 clones, 75% being singletons.

The TCR sequence derives from a human donor in good health. The sequenced sample was CD4+ T cells from PBMCs, cultured in vitro. The chain uses TRBV2 and TRBJ1-4, with TRBD1 matching over 10 bases. For the CDR3, the DNA is TGTGCCAGCAGAGCCGGGACAGGGGAAGGAAAACTGTTTTTT. Translating it yields CASRAGTGEGKLFF.